The 13 T cell receptor beta chains presented below share a single source sample, sequenced in a study of T-cell reconstitution after alpha-beta-depleted transplantation in children. Library preparation (for TCRbeta) was performed with unique molecular identifiers. TCRdb re-derived calls from the PCR reads in MiXCR, one entry per CDR3 protein. This table has 250,000 to 350,000 distinct CDR3 sequences, 9.9% appearing once. Sequences were derived from PBMCs from the stem cell graft donor, sampled from the stem cell graft. These receptors were collected from a human donor who donated a stem cell graft to a child with SCID.

The sample holds a few counts of this clonotype. The chain couples TRBV7-6 to TRBJ2-2; no definite D call. Per germline, CDR1 SGHVS and CDR2 FNYEAQ. V lost 0 bases, J lost 6 bases, and 5 bases lay in between. The CDR3 spans 13 residues. The CDR3 nucleotides are TGTGCCAGCAGCTTAGCCTCCCCCGGGGAGCTGTTTTTT. Encoded protein: CASSLASPGELFF.

In this sample, this clonotype turned up a few times. The J gene is TRBJ2-7, the V gene TRBV4-2; 7 bases line up with TRBD1. Germline loops: CDR1 LGHNA, CDR2 YNFKEQ. With V trimmed by 4 bases and J by 2 bases, 5 bases remained unmatched. The length of the CDR3 is 14 residues. The CDR3 loop reads CASSRDRAPYEQYF. CDR3 sequence (DNA): TGTGCCAGCAGCCGAGACAGGGCCCCCTACGAGCAGTACTTC.

This clonotype was counted ten times or more. The gene calls are TRBV12-3 or TRBV12-4 and TRBJ1-1, with D uncertain. This CDR3 is 13 amino acids long. Trimming removed 6 bases from V and 1 base from J, with 9 bases in between. The DNA for the CDR3 is TGTGCCAGCAGCAGGACCGGGAACACTGAAGCTTTCTTT. Its protein product is CASSRTGNTEAFF.

This clonotype was counted ten times or more. This chain joins TRBV28 and TRBJ2-2; TRBD2 matches at 9 bases. Germline lookup yields CDR1 MDHEN and CDR2 SYDVKM. The V gene end was trimmed by 3 bases and the J gene end by 6 bases; junction bases not matched to a gene: 5. CDR3 length: 15 amino acids. This CDR3 reads CASSFLAGGSGELFF. Written as DNA, the CDR3 is TGTGCCAGCAGTTTTCTGGCGGGGGGGTCCGGGGAGCTGTTTTTT. Based on the CDR3 plus reference TRBV28 and TRBJ2-2, the full variable domain is DVKVTQSSRYLVKRTGEKVFLECVQDMDHENMFWYRQDPGLGLRLIYFSYDVKMKEKGDIPEGYSVSREKKERFSLILESASTNQTSMYLCASSFLAGGSGELFFGEGSRLTVL.

This clonotype has a count of ten or more. The J gene is TRBJ2-1, the V gene TRBV9; 7 bases fit TRBD2. The CDR3 has 15 amino acids. J was trimmed by 3 bases and V by 0 bases; bases with no gene match: 3. Germline-derived CDR1 and CDR2 are SGDLS and YYNGEE. For the CDR3, the DNA is TGTGCCAGCAGCGTAGGCGGGGAGGGCTACAATGAGCAGTTCTTC. Translated, it gives CASSVGGEGYNEQFF.

This clonotype occurred many times. The chain has TRBV19 and TRBJ2-5; tentative D call: TRBD2 (5 bases). The CDR3 runs to 14 residues. Germline V gene lookup returns CDR1 LNHDA and CDR2 SQIVND (reference sequence). V lost 2 bases and J 4 bases, leaving 11 bases between the germline ends. This CDR3 is CASSISGGRETQYF. The CDR3 region has the DNA TGTGCCAGTAGTATATCTGGTGGGAGAGAGACCCAGTACTTC.

This clonotype was recorded many times. V gene TRBV20-1 combines with J gene TRBJ1-2, with D perhaps TRBD1 (6 bases). The CDR3 length is 14 residues. The V end was cut by 5 bases, the J end by 2 bases, with 15 bases between. CDR1 and CDR2 (germline): DFQATT, SNEGSKA (reference sequence). In nucleotides, the CDR3 is TGCAGTGCTCTCTTCCGGGACATCAACTATGGCTACACCTTC. It specifies CSALFRDINYGYTF.

This clonotype was picked up a small number of times. The CDR3 DNA follows: TGTGCCAGCAGCTTGGAAGGGGGCGGTTATCAGCCCCAGCATTTT. Translated: CASSLEGGGYQPQHF. The chain has TRBV5-5 and TRBJ1-5, with 7 bases matching TRBD1. CDR3 length: 15 amino acids. Per the germline V gene, CDR1 is SGHKS and CDR2 is YYEKEE (reference sequence). V dropped 0 bases and J dropped 5; count of bases not matched to a gene: 5. Full variable domain (missing parts from reference TRBV5-5 and TRBJ1-5): DAGVTQSPTHLIKTRGQQVTLRCSPISGHKSVSWYQQVLGQGPQFIFQYYEKEERGRGNFPDRFSARQFPNYSSELNVNALLLGDSALYLCASSLEGGGYQPQHFGDGTRLSIL.

This sequence joins TRBV29-1 and TRBJ2-7, with D perhaps matching TRBD1 (5 bases). Germline values: CDR1 SQVTM, CDR2 ANQGSEA. V gave up 6 bases and J gave up 2 bases, with 14 bases separating them. The CDR3 spans 13 residues. The CDR3 here is CSVTTVRPYEQYF. The CDR3 nucleotides read TGCAGCGTAACGACAGTAAGGCCCTACGAGCAGTACTTC.

This clonotype was detected a few times. The V gene is TRBV27, the J gene TRBJ2-3, with D unclear. The CDR3 is made up of 14 amino acids. V was pared by 4 bases and J by 2 bases, with 10 bases between. Per germline, CDR1 MNHEY and CDR2 SMNVEV (reference sequence). The CDR3 DNA is TGTGCCAGCAGTTCGCGCATACCCACAGATACGCAGTATTTT. Its translation: CASSSRIPTDTQYF.

This clonotype was found once. The genes are TRBV7-6 and TRBJ2-1; 11 bases map to TRBD2. CDR1 SGHVS and CDR2 FNYEAQ come from the germline V gene. The ends lost 5 bases at V and 7 bases at J; junction bases unmatched: 10. The CDR3 totals 16 residues. The CDR3 loop is CASSVSGGASLNEQFF. In nucleotides, the CDR3 is TGTGCCAGCAGCGTTAGCGGGGGGGCTTCGTTGAATGAGCAGTTCTTC.

The rearrangement uses TRBV2 and TRBJ2-3; 7 bases are shared with TRBD1. The CDR3 is 17 residues long. The germline V gene has CDR1 SNHLY and CDR2 FYNNEI. Trimming removed 7 bases from V and 5 bases from J; junction bases left unmatched: 18. CDR3 amino acids: CASTFISGTATEDTQYF. As DNA, the CDR3 is TGTGCCAGCACCTTCATATCCGGGACAGCGACCGAAGATACGCAGTATTTT.

Ten or more counts support this clonotype. CDR3 sequence (DNA): TGCAGCCATAACGGACTCCCTAACGGTGAGCAGTTCTTC. This translates into CSHNGLPNGEQFF. This chain connects TRBV29-1 to TRBJ2-1; D perhaps matches TRBD2 (5 bases). Looked up from germline, CDR1 is SQVTM and CDR2 is ANQGSEA. This CDR3 is built from 13 residues. The germline V and J ends were trimmed by 8 bases and 9 bases, with 20 bases remaining between them.